This T cell receptor beta chain was recovered during a study of monozygotic twins with cystic fibrosis. Only in-frame clones appear in the TCRdb table, and some are missing; sequencing was by immunoSEQ multiplex PCR. Here the sample spans tens of thousands of clones, around 87% being singletons. Findings and caveats of the study: J usage was most co-twin-similar in 8 of 16 pairs, V in 13.

This clone was detected only once. Its antigen is as yet unknown. Sequenced sample: blood. The clonotype originates from a woman aged 25 to 39 with cystic fibrosis.

The CDR3 region has the DNA TGTGCCAGCAGCTTAGAACGGACCTATGGCTACACCTTC. Protein sequence: CASSLERTYGYTF. The rearrangement uses TRBV7-2 and TRBJ1-2; D gene uncertain. Germline CDR1 SGHTA, CDR2 FQGNSA. The V gene lost 1 base and the J gene lost 4 bases, with 7 bases spanning the gap. The CDR3 consists of 13 residues.